This T cell receptor (beta chain) was captured by sequencing in a study of blood T cell repertoires in COVID-19. Study-level information: PBMCs, B-cell-depleted T cells, or T cells provided the cDNA or gDNA that made up the material.

This clone has a single count. In the source study's methods: Amplifying reference gene primers gave estimates of nucleated cell counts. Produced via immunoSEQ multiplex PCR; TCRdb's table is partial and in-frame only. The V and J calls and clone size come from that table; D and trimming were worked out from the DNA. The table includes about 130,000 clones, roughly 79% detected once. The CDR3 totals 15 residues. The V end lost 5 bases, the J end lost 0 bases, and 14 bases lay between the germline ends. The V gene's germline CDR1 is MNHEY and CDR2 SVGEGT. The chain uses TRBV6-2 or TRBV6-3 and TRBJ2-7; the D gene is possibly TRBD1 (5 bases). Sequencing used peripheral blood. The receptor's source is a human donor in a cohort sampled during active COVID-19. DNA of the CDR3: TGTGCCAGCAGTAGGGGCGGTGGGGTCTCCTACGAGCAGTACTTC. Protein sequence: CASSRGGGVSYEQYF.